Presented here are 12 T cell receptor beta chains from one specimen sequenced in a study of blood T cell repertoires in COVID-19. The assay was immunoSEQ multiplex PCR, and TCRdb's table has in-frame clones only and misses some. The sample lists about 120,000 clones, about 79% occurring once. Sequencing was performed on peripheral blood. The receptors originated from a woman older than 75 with acute or convalescent COVID-19.

The chain couples TRBV20-1 to TRBJ1-4; 7 bases align to TRBD1. The V gene's germline CDR1 is DFQATT and CDR2 SNEGSKA (reference sequence). The CDR3 runs to 14 residues. Germline trimming cut 3 bases from V and 8 bases from J; bases unmatched to any gene: 9. The CDR3 spells CSASRGGAGEKLFF. For the CDR3, the DNA is TGCAGTGCTAGTCGAGGGGGCGCTGGGGAAAAACTGTTTTTT.

The V and J genes are TRBV18 and TRBJ2-1, with TRBD1 matching over 11 bases. The germline V gene has CDR1 KGHSH and CDR2 LQKENI. CDR3 size: 15 residues. J was trimmed by 5 bases and V by 3 bases; bases with no gene match: 3. The CDR3 sequence: CASSPGQGDNNEQFF. CDR3 nucleotides: TGTGCCAGCTCACCGGGACAGGGGGACAACAATGAGCAGTTCTTC. Using reference TRBV18 and TRBJ2-1 for the parts outside the CDR3, the full variable domain is NAGVMQNPRHLVRRRGQEARLRCSPMKGHSHVYWYRQLPEEGLKFMVYLQKENIIDESGMPKERFSAEFPKEGPSILRIQQVVRGDSAAYFCASSPGQGDNNEQFFGPGTRLTVL.

This clone was seen more than once but under ten times. The chain is built from TRBV5-1 and TRBJ1-6; 11 bases fit TRBD1. In germline, CDR1 is SGHRS, CDR2 YFSETQ. V shed 4 bases, J shed 9 bases, and the junction held 6 bases outside the gene matches. The CDR3 extends over 15 amino acids. CDR3 amino acids: CASSVLGQGGSPLHF. The CDR3 bases are TGCGCCAGCAGCGTACTGGGACAGGGGGGTTCACCCCTCCACTTT.

The V gene is TRBV5-6, the J gene TRBJ1-5; no clear D. The V gene lost 1 base and the J gene lost 4 bases, with 9 bases spanning the gap. CDR1 SGHDT and CDR2 YYEEEE come from the germline V gene. This CDR3 has 14 residues. The CDR3 sequence is CASSLNIDNQPQHF. The CDR3 DNA is TGTGCCAGCAGCTTGAACATCGATAATCAGCCCCAGCATTTT.

This clone was found once. The chain joins TRBV6-2 or TRBV6-3 to TRBJ2-2; no reliable D call. Germline assignment: CDR1 MNHEY and CDR2 SVGEGT. This CDR3 region has 14 residues. The germline V and J ends were trimmed by 4 bases and 5 bases, with 11 bases remaining between them. The CDR3, as DNA: TGTGCCAGCAGTTCCCAGCGCGGAACCGGGGAGCTGTTTTTT. It is translated as CASSSQRGTGELFF.

The chain recombines TRBV5-4 with TRBJ1-4, with D possibly matching TRBD1 (5 bases). The length of the CDR3 is 15 residues. From germline, CDR1 is SGHNT and CDR2 YYREEE (reference sequence). Trimming removed 1 base from V and 0 bases from J, with 7 bases in between. CDR3: CASSLTGSTNEKLFF. DNA for the CDR3: TGTGCCAGCAGCTTGACAGGCTCAACTAATGAAAAACTGTTTTTT.

J is TRBJ1-6 and V is TRBV7-3; 9 bases agree with TRBD1. CDR1 and CDR2 (germline): SGHTA, FQGTGA. V shed 5 bases, J shed 1 base, and the junction held 6 bases outside the gene matches. CDR3 length equals 17 residues. The CDR3 loop reads CASSQTGGASYNSPLHF. The CDR3 coding sequence is TGTGCCAGCAGCCAAACAGGGGGCGCTTCCTATAATTCACCCCTCCACTTT.

The CDR3 DNA follows: TGTGCCAGTAGTACATGGGACACCCGCACAGATACGCAGTATTTT. Its protein is CASSTWDTRTDTQYF. The chain joins TRBV19 to TRBJ2-3; D perhaps matches TRBD1 (6 bases). CDR3 length: 15 amino acids. Between the trimmed V and J ends, which lost 4 bases and 1 base, there was a span of 12 bases. Germline V lookup: CDR1 LNHDA, CDR2 SQIVND (reference sequence).

This chain uses TRBV27 with TRBJ2-1, with a tentative D call TRBD2 (6 bases). V was clipped by 4 bases and J by 4 bases, with 14 bases between them. This CDR3 has 15 amino acids. Germline CDR1 is MNHEY and CDR2 is SMNVEV (reference sequence). The CDR3 nucleotides are TGTGCCAGCAGTTGGAGCGGGCCCGGATACAATGAGCAGTTCTTC. Its protein product is CASSWSGPGYNEQFF.

The CDR3 bases are TGCAGCGCGGACCCCGAGTCAGCTTTCTTT. Encoded protein: CSADPESAFF. The rearrangement uses TRBV29-1 and TRBJ1-1; D is ambiguous. The germline V gene has CDR1 SQVTM and CDR2 ANQGSEA. V was clipped by 7 bases and J by 10 bases, with 13 bases between them. The CDR3 contains 10 residues.

The chain couples TRBV11-1 to TRBJ2-3; TRBD2 is a possible D gene (5 bases). V lost 5 bases to trimming and J lost 5 bases, with 11 bases between them. The germline V gene encodes CDR1 SGHAT and CDR2 FQDESV (reference sequence). CDR3 length equals 13 residues. The CDR3 DNA reads as TGTGCCAGCAGCCTGGAGGCCCGAGATACGCAGTATTTT. Amino acid sequence: CASSLEARDTQYF.

The chain is built from TRBV12-3 or TRBV12-4 and TRBJ2-7; 8 bases align to TRBD1. V trimming: 6 bases; J trimming: 7 bases; junction bases outside the gene matches: 8. The CDR3 loop spans 13 amino acids. In DNA form, the CDR3 reads TGTGCCAGCAGCCCCCGGACAGGGAGTGAGCAGTACTTC. It specifies CASSPRTGSEQYF.